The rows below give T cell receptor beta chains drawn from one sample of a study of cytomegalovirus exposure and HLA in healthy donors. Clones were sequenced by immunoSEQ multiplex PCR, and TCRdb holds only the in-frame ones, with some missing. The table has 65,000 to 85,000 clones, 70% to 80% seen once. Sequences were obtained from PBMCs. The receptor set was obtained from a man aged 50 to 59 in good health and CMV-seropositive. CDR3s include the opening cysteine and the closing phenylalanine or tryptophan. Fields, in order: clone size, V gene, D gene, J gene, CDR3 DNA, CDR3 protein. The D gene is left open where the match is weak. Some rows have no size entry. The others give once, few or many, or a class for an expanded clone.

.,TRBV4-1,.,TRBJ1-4,TGCGCCAGCAGCCAAGAGGGGGGGGGCAAACTGTTTTTT,CASSQEGGGKLFF
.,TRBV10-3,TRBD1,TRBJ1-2,TGTGCCATCAAGACAGGGGACTTGCTCCCTAACTATGGCTACACCTTC,CAIKTGDLLPNYGYTF
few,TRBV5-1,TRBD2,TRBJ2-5,TGCGCCAGCAGCTTGGTCGTAGCGGGAGGGCAAGAACAAGAGACCCAGTACTTC,CASSLVVAGGQEQETQYF
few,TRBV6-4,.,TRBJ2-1,TGTGCCAGCAGTCCACAGACTGGGGGGAACAATGAGCAGTTCTTC,CASSPQTGGNNEQFF
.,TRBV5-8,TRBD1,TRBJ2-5,TGTGCCAGCAGCGGGGGACAGAGAAAGGGCGACCAGTACTTC,CASSGGQRKGDQYF
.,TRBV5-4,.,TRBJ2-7,TGTGCCAGCAGCTTTGGGGGGAGCGAGCAGTACTTC,CASSFGGSEQYF
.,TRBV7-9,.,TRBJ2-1,TGTGCCAGCAGCTCCTTCGAGCAGGGGGGTTACAATGAGCAGTTCTTC,CASSSFEQGGYNEQFF
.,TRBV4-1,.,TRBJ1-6,TGCGCCAGCGGATCCACAGGGCTTTATAATTCACCCCTCCACTTT,CASGSTGLYNSPLHF
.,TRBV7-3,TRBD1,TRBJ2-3,TGTGCCAGCAGCCCCAGGGACAGGGGGGGGAGAGATACGCAGTATTTT,CASSPRDRGGRDTQYF
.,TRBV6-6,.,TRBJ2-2,TGTGCCAGCCGATGGCTAGCGCTGACCGGGGAGCTGTTTTTT,CASRWLALTGELFF
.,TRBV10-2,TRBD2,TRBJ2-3,TGCGCCAGCAGTGATGGCGGGAGAGGCACAGATACGCAGTATTTT,CASSDGGRGTDTQYF
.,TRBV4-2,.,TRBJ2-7,TGTGCCAGCAGCCAAGGCCCGGACGAGCAGTACTTC,CASSQGPDEQYF
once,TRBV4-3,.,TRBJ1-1,TGCGCCAGCAGCCAAGGGGGGGGCAGGGACACTGAAGCTTTCTTT,CASSQGGGRDTEAFF
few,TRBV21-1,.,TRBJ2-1,TGTGCCAGCCGCACGAAAGGACAGGGGGTCGGTGAGCAGTTCTTC,CASRTKGQGVGEQFF
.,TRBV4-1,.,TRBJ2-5,TGCGCCAGCAGCCAAGTTGTCGGGTCGAAAAGCCAAGAGACCCAGTACTTC,CASSQVVGSKSQETQYF
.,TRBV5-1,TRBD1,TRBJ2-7,TGCGCCAGCAGCTCCCAGGGACAGGGGACCTACGAGCAGTACTTC,CASSSQGQGTYEQYF
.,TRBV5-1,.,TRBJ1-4,TGCGCCAGCGGGGGGGGCGCCTTAAATGAAAAACTGTTTTTT,CASGGGALNEKLFF
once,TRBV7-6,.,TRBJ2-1,TGTGCCAGCAGCCCCCGGACGGGGTTTTACAATGAGCAGTTCTTC,CASSPRTGFYNEQFF
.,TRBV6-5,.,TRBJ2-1,TGTGCCAGCAGTTCACTCGGACAGCCTTACAATGAGCAGTTCTTC,CASSSLGQPYNEQFF
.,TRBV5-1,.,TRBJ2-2,TGCGCCAGCAGCTCGGAGCTCACCCCCGGGGAGCTGTTTTTT,CASSSELTPGELFF
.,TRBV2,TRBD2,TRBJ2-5,TGTGCCAGCAGCGCTACTAGCGTACAAGAGACCCAGTACTTC,CASSATSVQETQYF
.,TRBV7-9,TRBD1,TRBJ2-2,TGTTCCAGCAGCACCTCCCCAGGGGGCCGTACCGGGGAGCTGTTTTTT,CSSSTSPGGRTGELFF
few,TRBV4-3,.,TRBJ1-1,TGCGCCAGCAGCCTCGGAGAGGATGTCACTGAAGCTTTCTTT,CASSLGEDVTEAFF
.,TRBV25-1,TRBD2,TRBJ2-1,TGTGCCAGCAGTCCTCCCTGGACTAGCGGGAGGGTTGGGGAGCAGTTCTTC,CASSPPWTSGRVGEQFF
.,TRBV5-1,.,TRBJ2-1,TGCGCCAGCAGCTTGGCAGCTAGTCTCTACAATGAGCAGTTCTTC,CASSLAASLYNEQFF
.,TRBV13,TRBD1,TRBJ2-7,TGTGCCAGCAGCTCGGACAGGGCCCTTAAGAAAGAGCAGTACTTC,CASSSDRALKKEQYF
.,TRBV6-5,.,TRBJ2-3,TGTGCCAGCAGTCCGGTTATTAGCACAGATACGCAGTATTTT,CASSPVISTDTQYF
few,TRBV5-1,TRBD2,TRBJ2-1,TGCGCCAGCGGGGGGGGAGGCTCCTACAATGAGCAGTTCTTC,CASGGGGSYNEQFF
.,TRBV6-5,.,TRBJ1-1,TGTGCCAGCAGCGGATCAGGGGCCACTGAAGCTTTCTTT,CASSGSGATEAFF
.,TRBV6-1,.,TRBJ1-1,TGTGCCAGCAGTGAACTCGGCGGGAACACTGAAGCTTTCTTT,CASSELGGNTEAFF
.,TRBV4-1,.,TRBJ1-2,TGCGCCAGCAGCCAGAATCAACAGCCTTTTCCTTTTGGCTACACCTTC,CASSQNQQPFPFGYTF
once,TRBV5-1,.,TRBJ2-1,TGCGCCAGCAGCTTGGTTCCGGGAACGTCGGGGGAGCAGTTCTTC,CASSLVPGTSGEQFF
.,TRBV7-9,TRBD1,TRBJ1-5,TGTGCCAGCAGCACCGGACAGGGTCCTCGAGGTAGCAATCAGCCCCAGCATTTT,CASSTGQGPRGSNQPQHF
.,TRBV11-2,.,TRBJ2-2,TGTGCCAGCAGCTTAAGGGGTTCGTCCGGGGAGCTGTTTTTT,CASSLRGSSGELFF
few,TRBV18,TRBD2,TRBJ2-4,TGTGCCAGCTCGACTAGCGGGAGCTTAGCCAAAAACATTCAGTACTTC,CASSTSGSLAKNIQYF
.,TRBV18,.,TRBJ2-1,TGTGCCAGCTCACCACCCCACCAGGGGGGTTCTGAGCAGTTCTTC,CASSPPHQGGSEQFF
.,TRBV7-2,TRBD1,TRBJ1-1,TGTGCCAGCAGCTTTCAGGGGGCGGTCTCGGAAGCTTTCTTT,CASSFQGAVSEAFF
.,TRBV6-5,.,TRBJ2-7,TGTGCCAGCAGTTCGTTCGGGATGGTGGTCTACGAGCAGTACTTC,CASSSFGMVVYEQYF
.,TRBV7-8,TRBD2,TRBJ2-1,TGTGCCAGCAGCTTCCGGTTTTTGAGCGGGAGTGTCTACAATGAGCAGTTCTTC,CASSFRFLSGSVYNEQFF
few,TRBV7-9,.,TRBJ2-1,TGTTCCAGCAGGCCGACTGGGAATGAGCAGTTCTTC,CSSRPTGNEQFF
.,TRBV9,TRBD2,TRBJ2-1,TGTGCCAGCAGCGTACGGGAGGGCCTCTATGAGCAGTTCTTC,CASSVREGLYEQFF
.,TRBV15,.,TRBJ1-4,TGTGCCACCAGCAGGAAACGGGGGGCAGGGAATCTCGAAAAACTGTTTTTT,CATSRKRGAGNLEKLFF
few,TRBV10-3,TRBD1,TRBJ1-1,TGTGCCATCACCGAGACAGGGGCCTTCCGGACTGAAGCTTTCTTT,CAITETGAFRTEAFF
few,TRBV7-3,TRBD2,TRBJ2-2,TGTGCCAGCAGCTTGACTAGCGGATACACCGGGGAGCTGTTTTTT,CASSLTSGYTGELFF
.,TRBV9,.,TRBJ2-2,TGTGCCAGCAGCGTGGACCCAGGAGGCACCGGGGAGCTGTTTTTT,CASSVDPGGTGELFF
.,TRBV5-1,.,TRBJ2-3,TGCGCCAGCAGTAAAGATGCGGGGAGCACAGATACGCAGTATTTT,CASSKDAGSTDTQYF
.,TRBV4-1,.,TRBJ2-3,TGCGCCAGCAGCCCCTTTGGGGGCCCGATCCTGAGCACAGATACGCAGTATTTT,CASSPFGGPILSTDTQYF
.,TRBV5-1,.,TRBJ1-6,TGCGCCAGCAGCTTGGGGAGACTCTACAATTCACCCCTCCACTTT,CASSLGRLYNSPLHF
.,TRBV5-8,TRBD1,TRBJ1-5,TGTGCCAGCAGCTTGCCAGGGGGCAACAATCAGCCCCAGCATTTT,CASSLPGGNNQPQHF
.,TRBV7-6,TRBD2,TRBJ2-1,TGTGCCAGCAGCCCTGGTCGGGGACTAGCGTCTAGCTCCTACAATGAGCAGTTCTTC,CASSPGRGLASSSYNEQFF
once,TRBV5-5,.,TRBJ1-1,TGTGCCAGCAGCCAGATTCTGAACACTGAAGCTTTCTTT,CASSQILNTEAFF
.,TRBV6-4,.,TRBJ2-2,TGTGCCAGCAGTGACTCGACGGGGGTTACTGGGGAGCTGTTTTTT,CASSDSTGVTGELFF
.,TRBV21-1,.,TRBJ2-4,TGTGCCAGCAGCAGCCCTCAGGGGGCTGGGACCAAAAACAGTCAGTACTTC,CASSSPQGAGTKNSQYF